This T cell receptor (beta chain) originates from a study of cytomegalovirus exposure and HLA in healthy donors (dated by TCRdb to the late 2010s). With regard to the full study: An earlier analysis of roughly 610 of the donors reported over 250 Gb of sequence data and 117 million unique TCR beta sequences obtained from about 200 million T cells. Approximately 310 gigabases of sequencing data and 70 million to 95 million unique TCR sequences made up an early release that covered nearly 650 HLA-typed donors. Among the approximately 400 genotyped donors, around 81% belonged to the genetic ancestry cluster associated with self-reported Caucasian donors. The study aimed to test whether signatures of past pathogen exposure could be identified by cataloging public T cell receptors. The study profiled the T cell repertoires of 550 to 700 subjects by immunosequencing and related them to cytomegalovirus serostatus. In addition to the first cohort of 666 subjects, a separate validation cohort of 120 different subjects was used. High-throughput TCR immunosequencing, statistical association of individual TCRs with disease status, and machine learning were combined to predict cytomegalovirus infection status. A later analysis re-analyzed previously published TCR beta repertoires from several hundred donors and added high-resolution HLA genotyping to study TCR occurrence patterns. Rather than using new phenotypic data, the later analysis identified candidate immune exposures from TCR beta sequences and from how often those sequences occurred across donors. An earlier analysis of about 620 of the donors applied high-throughput TCR beta sequencing to assess whether each TCR beta V gene segment acted as functional or pseudogenic. Alongside the repertoire data, information on donor age, sex, ethnicity and CMV serostatus was compiled. In a later genetic analysis, genome-wide SNP genotypes for about 60% of the 666 donors were used, and that subset was treated as a discovery cohort. All discovery cohort repertoires had been generated on a single sequencing platform. HLA typing included class I and class II loci at four-digit resolution. Typing coverage differed by locus: A, B, C, DRB1 and DQB1 were typed in roughly 620-630 donors, DQA1 in about 560, DPA1 in nearly 610, and DPB1 in just under 490. Several DR-DQ haplotypes were handled as single units for association and clustering because linkage in the cohort was strong. Among about 370 genotyped donors of the cohort, an average of around 250,000 unique TCR beta nucleotide sequences was sequenced per donor, of which about 19% were non-productive.

The investigation overall reported the following: HLA typing was unavailable for some donors at each locus, so association tests used only the typed subset. Strong co-occurrence of HLA alleles, especially DR and DQ, made assigning TCR associations to individual alleles difficult. A later analysis found that TCR association rates varied across HLA loci, with DRB1 alleles showing the most associated TCRs and HLA-C alleles the fewest. Most CMV-associated TCR beta chains appeared to be HLA-restricted in a later analysis, and the HLA associations seemed to be driven largely by CMV exposure. The study gave a list of roughly 150 TCR beta chains associated with cytomegalovirus. Most TCR sequences were seen in very few donors, while some public TCRs were found in many individuals. Roughly uniform sequencing depth across donors was assumed in presence/absence analyses, although this assumption may not hold. Some IMGT-functional V segments, including TRBV6-2 and TRBV6-3, could not be distinguished by the 87-base-pair reads and were therefore excluded. At a false discovery rate of 0.05, a later analysis linked under 20,000 TCR beta sequences to specific HLA alleles. Three of the identified cytomegalovirus-associated TCR beta chains were confirmed in vitro to be specific for cytomegalovirus antigens. CMV serostatus was the only immune exposure information available for the cohort. This cohort had only TCR beta chains sequenced, and the lack of alpha or paired-chain data limited which features could be detected. In a later analysis, HLA-associated TCR beta chains showed more clonal expansion and lower generation probabilities than non-associated chains that were equally common. A further reported finding was that TCR beta sequences accurately predicted the HLA-A and HLA-B alleles for most subjects in the first cohort. Linkage disequilibrium might explain the correlated functional status among segregating V segments, but an unknown experimental factor could not be ruled out. A group of highly shared sequence variants was considered likely to be a technical artifact of the sequencing pipeline. The classifier was reported to diagnose cytomegalovirus status with high specificity and sensitivity in both the original cohort and the validation cohort. According to a later genetic analysis, donors in an Asian-associated ancestry cluster had fewer N-insertions in productive TCRs than the approximately 670-donor mean. In a later analysis, several top co-occurrence clusters were reported to appear linked to parvovirus B19, influenza, CMV and Epstein-Barr virus. In a later genetic analysis, a missense DCLRE1C variant was associated with V-gene and J-gene trimming of TCR beta chains, and the association was replicated in an independent cohort. Over 15 rarely observed V segments, including chromosome 9 orphons, were excluded from the earlier analysis of just under 600 of the donors because counts were too low. The authors suggested that the approach could potentially be generalized to other disease states and immunological phenotypes. An earlier analysis of some 560 of the donors showed that most TCR beta V segments appeared in productive rearrangements either about 87% or about 30% of the time, which broadly matched IMGT annotations.

Note on this clone: The antigen it recognizes is unknown. One base away there is no much larger clone; base qualities are not given.

The method behind the library was the immunoSEQ multiplex PCR assay. For the multiplex PCR, a mixture combining 60 forward primers for TCR Vbeta segments and 13 reverse primers for TCR Jbeta segments was used. A multiplex PCR assay on genomic DNA amplified the CDR3 region of rearranged TCR beta genes. On the Illumina HiSeq System, the amplified TCR beta libraries were sequenced as 87-base-pair reads. In the source study's methods: A later analysis tallied around 87 million unique TCR beta chains across the 666 repertoires, and some 12 million of those chains were shared by two or more donors. A nearest-neighbor algorithm error-corrected the raw reads and collapsed the reads into unique sequences, merging closely related sequences to remove PCR and sequencing errors. CDR3 sequences were aligned to IMGT reference sequences to assign V, D and J gene segments. For a sequence to be retained, at least a six-nucleotide match to both a V gene segment and a J gene segment was required. A rearrangement was called productive if the CDR3 had no stop codons and remained in frame with V and J, and every other rearrangement was called non-productive. Following IMGT convention, CDR3 was defined as the stretch from the second conserved V-encoded cysteine up to the conserved J-encoded phenylalanine. The earlier analysis of a few hundred of the donors excluded any sequence lacking an unambiguous match to a single V gene segment. In an earlier analysis of approximately 500 of the donors, a V segment was called functional when productive rearrangements were above 56.7%, and segregating when the standard deviation between donors exceeded 5%. To diagnose cytomegalovirus status from the catalog of TCR beta chain sequences, a statistical classification framework was built. In a later analysis, TCR nucleotide sequences were compared against IMGT/GENE-DB human TR gene sequences so that V and J genes could be assigned. Using the TCRdist pipeline, a later analysis assigned CDR3 sequences along with most-parsimonious VDJ recombination scenarios. In a later analysis, each TCR beta chain was defined by its CDR3 amino acid sequence together with its V-gene family, and reads without a unique V-gene family were excluded. In a later analysis, nearly 600 highly shared, low-generation-probability nucleotide sequences were removed to address suspected cross-contamination and a sequencing artifact. For each public chain, a later analysis derived a clonal expansion index from normalized ranks of inferred template counts within each repertoire. Generation probabilities in a later analysis came from a VDJ recombination model fitted to out-of-frame rearrangements, and those results were checked against IGoR. In a later analysis, TCR-TCR, TCR-HLA and TCR-CMV co-occurrence was scored with hypergeometric tests, and a repertoire-size bias correction was applied to TCR pairs. False discovery rates were estimated in a later analysis by permuting HLA or CMV assignments 20 times. In a later analysis, co-occurring TCRs were grouped with DBSCAN, and TCRdist sequence similarity was added when clustering was performed within HLA-allele-positive subsets. Repertoires with fewer than 30,000 or more than 120,000 public chains, plus five repertoires with anomalous nucleotide sharing, were excluded from co-occurrence clustering. TCRdb holds this immuneACCESS table with in-frame rearrangements only. Some clones are missing; in checked studies, unresolved V genes explain under half, and the rest has no known cause. Clone size and V and J calls were adopted from that table, with D and trimming inferred from the DNA. The sample data list some 120,000 clones, and 75% to 85% of these were observed just once. Roughly 3% of the sample rests with the top ten.

The germline V gene provides CDR1 SGHRS and CDR2 YFSETQ. The CDR3 spans 16 residues, from the cysteine through the phenylalanine. The read is trimmed to its CDR3 DNA, 48 bases read in frame from base 1. V has 0 bases trimmed and J has 2 bases trimmed; junction bases matching no gene number 8. The cohort was made up of about 670 healthy bone marrow donors. At the time of sampling, every cohort member was nominally healthy, though immune exposures that went unrecorded were likely present. The donor tested CMV seronegative and was one of the 352 seronegative cohort members. A peripheral blood sample was provided by each donor, and peripheral blood mononuclear cells were used for TCR beta sequencing. The Qiagen DNeasy Blood Extraction Kit was used to extract genomic DNA from the blood cell samples.

The sequenced sample was PBMCs. The chain couples TRBV5-1 to TRBJ2-7; 7 bases in between match TRBD1. This receptor was identified in a male donor in good health and CMV-seronegative. For the CDR3, the sequence is CASSLAPGQRAYEQYF. The nucleotides read TGCGCCAGCAGCTTGGCACCGGGACAGAGAGCCTACGAGCAGTACTTC. Outside the CDR3, residues come from the reference TRBV5-1 and TRBJ2-7 proteins, so the full variable domain is: KAGVTQTPRYLIKTRGQQVTLSCSPISGHRSVSWYQQTPGQGLQFLFEYFSETQRNKGNFPGRFSGRQFSNSRSEMNVSTLELGDSALYLCASSLAPGQRAYEQYFGPGTRLTVT.